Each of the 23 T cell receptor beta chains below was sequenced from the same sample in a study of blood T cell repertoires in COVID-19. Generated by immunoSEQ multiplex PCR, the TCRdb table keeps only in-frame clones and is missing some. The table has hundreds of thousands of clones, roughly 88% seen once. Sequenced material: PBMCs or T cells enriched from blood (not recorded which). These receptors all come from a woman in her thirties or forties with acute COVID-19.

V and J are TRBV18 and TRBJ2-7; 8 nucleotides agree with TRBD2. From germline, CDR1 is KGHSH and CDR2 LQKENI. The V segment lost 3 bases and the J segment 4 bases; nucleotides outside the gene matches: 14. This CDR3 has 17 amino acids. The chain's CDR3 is CASSPTSRVAGRYEQYV. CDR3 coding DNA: TGTGCCAGCTCACCGACTTCTCGAGTAGCGGGACGATACGAGCAGTACGTC.

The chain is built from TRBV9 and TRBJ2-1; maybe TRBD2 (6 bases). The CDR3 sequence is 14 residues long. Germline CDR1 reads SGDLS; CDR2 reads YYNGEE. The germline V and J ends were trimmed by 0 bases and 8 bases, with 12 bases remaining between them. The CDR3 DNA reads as TGTGCCAGCAGCGTAGGACGGACTATTCATGAGCAGTTCTTC. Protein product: CASSVGRTIHEQFF.

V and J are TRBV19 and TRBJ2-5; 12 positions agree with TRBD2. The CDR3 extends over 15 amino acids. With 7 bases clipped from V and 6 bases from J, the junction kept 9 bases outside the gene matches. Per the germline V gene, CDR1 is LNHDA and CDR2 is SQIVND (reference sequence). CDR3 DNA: TGTGCCAGTATGCAGACTAGCGGGAGTAGGCAGACCCAGTACTTC. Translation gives CASMQTSGSRQTQYF. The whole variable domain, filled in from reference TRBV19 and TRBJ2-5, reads DGGITQSPKYLFRKEGQNVTLSCEQNLNHDAMYWYRQDPGQGLRLIYYSQIVNDFQKGDIAEGYSVSREKKESFPLTVTSAQKNPTAFYLCASMQTSGSRQTQYFGPGTRLLVL.

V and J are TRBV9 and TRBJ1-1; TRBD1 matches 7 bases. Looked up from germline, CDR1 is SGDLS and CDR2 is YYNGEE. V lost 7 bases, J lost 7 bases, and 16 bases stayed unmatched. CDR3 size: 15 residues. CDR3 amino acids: CASGRQGGRYSEAFF. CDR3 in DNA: TGTGCCAGCGGGAGACAGGGTGGTAGGTACAGTGAAGCTTTCTTT.

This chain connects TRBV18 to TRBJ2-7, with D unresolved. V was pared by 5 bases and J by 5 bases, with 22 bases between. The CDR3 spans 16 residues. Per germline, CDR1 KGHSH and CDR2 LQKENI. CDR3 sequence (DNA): TGTGCCAGCTCATCGTTTTTTAGTTTACGGTCCGACGAGCAGTACTTC. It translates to CASSSFFSLRSDEQYF. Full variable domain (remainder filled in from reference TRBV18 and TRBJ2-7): NAGVMQNPRHLVRRRGQEARLRCSPMKGHSHVYWYRQLPEEGLKFMVYLQKENIIDESGMPKERFSAEFPKEGPSILRIQQVVRGDSAAYFCASSSFFSLRSDEQYFGPGTRLTVT.

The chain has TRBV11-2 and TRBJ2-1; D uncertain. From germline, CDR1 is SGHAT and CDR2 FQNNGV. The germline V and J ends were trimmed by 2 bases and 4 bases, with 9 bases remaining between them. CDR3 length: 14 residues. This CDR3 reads CASSLMAAYNEQFF. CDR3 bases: TGTGCCAGCAGCTTAATGGCAGCGTACAATGAGCAGTTCTTC. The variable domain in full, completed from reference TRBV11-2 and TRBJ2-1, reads EAGVAQSPRYKIIEKRQSVAFWCNPISGHATLYWYQQILGQGPKLLIQFQNNGVVDDSQLPKDRFSAERLKGVDSTLKIQPAKLEDSAVYLCASSLMAAYNEQFFGPGTRLTVL.

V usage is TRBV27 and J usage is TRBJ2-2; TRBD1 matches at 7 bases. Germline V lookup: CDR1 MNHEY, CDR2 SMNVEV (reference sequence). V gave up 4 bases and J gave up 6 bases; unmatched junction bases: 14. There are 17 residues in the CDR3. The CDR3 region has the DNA TGTGCCAGCAGTTCCCCCCAACAACAGGGGATCTCCGGGGAGCTGTTTTTT. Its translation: CASSSPQQQGISGELFF.

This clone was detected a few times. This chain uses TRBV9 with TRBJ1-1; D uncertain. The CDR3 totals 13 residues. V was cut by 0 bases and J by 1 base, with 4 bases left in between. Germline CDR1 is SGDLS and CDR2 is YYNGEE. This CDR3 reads CASSVAGNTEAFF. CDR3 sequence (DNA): TGTGCCAGCAGCGTAGCGGGGAACACTGAAGCTTTCTTT.

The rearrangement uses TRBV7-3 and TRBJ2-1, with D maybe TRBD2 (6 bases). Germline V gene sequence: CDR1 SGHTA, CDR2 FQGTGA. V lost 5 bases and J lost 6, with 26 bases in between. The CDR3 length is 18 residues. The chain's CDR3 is CASSPIILVGGKVNEQFF. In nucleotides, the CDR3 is TGTGCCAGCAGCCCAATCATTCTGGTGGGCGGGAAAGTCAATGAGCAGTTCTTC.

The CDR3: CATSRTGDSNQPQHF. The CDR3 DNA is TGTGCCACCAGCAGAACAGGGGACAGCAATCAGCCCCAGCATTTT. V usage is TRBV15 and J usage is TRBJ1-5; 7 bases match TRBD1. V gave up 2 bases and J gave up 1 base; unmatched junction bases: 2. Germline lookup yields CDR1 LNHNV and CDR2 YYDKDF (reference sequence). CDR3 length equals 15 residues. The whole variable domain, filled in from reference TRBV15 and TRBJ1-5, reads DAMVIQNPRYQVTQFGKPVTLSCSQTLNHNVMYWYQQKSSQAPKLLFHYYDKDFNNEADTPDNFQSRRPNTSFCFLDIRSPGLGDTAMYLCATSRTGDSNQPQHFGDGTRLSIL.

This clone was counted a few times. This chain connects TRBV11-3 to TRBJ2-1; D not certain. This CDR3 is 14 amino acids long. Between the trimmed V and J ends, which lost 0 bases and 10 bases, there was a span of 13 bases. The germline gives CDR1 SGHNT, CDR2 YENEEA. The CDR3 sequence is CASSLELLRSEQFF. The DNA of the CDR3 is TGTGCCAGCAGCTTAGAGCTGCTGCGATCCGAGCAGTTCTTC.

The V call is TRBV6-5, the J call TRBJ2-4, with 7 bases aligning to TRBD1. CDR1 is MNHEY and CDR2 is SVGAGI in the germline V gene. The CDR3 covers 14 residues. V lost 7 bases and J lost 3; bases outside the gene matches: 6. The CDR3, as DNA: TGTGCCAGCAACACAGGGACAGTCAAAAACATTCAGTACTTC. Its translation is CASNTGTVKNIQYF.

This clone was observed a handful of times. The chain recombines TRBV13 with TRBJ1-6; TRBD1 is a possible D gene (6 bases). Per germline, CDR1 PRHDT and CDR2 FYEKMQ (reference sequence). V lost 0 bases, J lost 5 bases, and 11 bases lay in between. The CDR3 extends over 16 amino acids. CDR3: CASSLGPDRNNSPLHF. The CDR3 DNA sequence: TGTGCCAGCAGCTTAGGACCAGACAGGAATAATTCACCCCTCCACTTT.

The CDR3 region is CSVSGDRGQETQYF. The CDR3 DNA is TGCAGCGTTTCTGGTGACAGGGGGCAGGAGACCCAGTACTTC. The chain links TRBV29-1 to TRBJ2-5, with 10 bases aligning to TRBD1. The germline gives CDR1 SQVTM, CDR2 ANQGSEA. CDR3 length: 14 amino acids. V gave up 5 bases and J gave up 5 bases; unmatched junction bases: 8.

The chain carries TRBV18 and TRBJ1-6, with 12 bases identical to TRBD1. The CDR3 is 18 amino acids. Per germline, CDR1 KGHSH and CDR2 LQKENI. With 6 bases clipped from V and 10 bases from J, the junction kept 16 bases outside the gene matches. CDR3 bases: TGTGCCAGCTCGCAGATGATCGGGACAGGGGGCGATCAATCACCCCTCCACTTT. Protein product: CASSQMIGTGGDQSPLHF.

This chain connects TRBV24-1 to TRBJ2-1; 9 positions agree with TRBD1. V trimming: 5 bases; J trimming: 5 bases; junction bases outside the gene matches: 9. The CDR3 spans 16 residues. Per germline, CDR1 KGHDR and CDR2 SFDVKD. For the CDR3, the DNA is TGTGCCACCAGTGGGGACCGGGACAGGGCGGACAATGAGCAGTTCTTC. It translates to CATSGDRDRADNEQFF.

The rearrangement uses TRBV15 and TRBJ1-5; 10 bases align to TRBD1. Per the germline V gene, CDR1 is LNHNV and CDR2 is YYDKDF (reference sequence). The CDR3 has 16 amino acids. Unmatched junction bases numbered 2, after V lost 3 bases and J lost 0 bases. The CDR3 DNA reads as TGTGCCACCAGCAGCGGGACAGGGGATAGCAATCAGCCCCAGCATTTT. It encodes CATSSGTGDSNQPQHF.

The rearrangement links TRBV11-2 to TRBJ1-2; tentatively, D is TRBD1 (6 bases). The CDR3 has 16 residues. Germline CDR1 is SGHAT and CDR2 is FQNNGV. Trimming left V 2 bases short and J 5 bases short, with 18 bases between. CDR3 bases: TGTGCCAGCAGCTTAAGGCGTAATCCAGGGGATTATGGCTACACCTTC. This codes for CASSLRRNPGDYGYTF.

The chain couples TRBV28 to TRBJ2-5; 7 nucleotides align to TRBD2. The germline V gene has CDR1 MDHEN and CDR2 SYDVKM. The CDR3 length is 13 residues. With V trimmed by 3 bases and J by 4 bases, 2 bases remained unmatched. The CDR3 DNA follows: TGTGCCAGCAGTTTTCAGCGGGGAGAGACCCAGTACTTC. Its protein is CASSFQRGETQYF.

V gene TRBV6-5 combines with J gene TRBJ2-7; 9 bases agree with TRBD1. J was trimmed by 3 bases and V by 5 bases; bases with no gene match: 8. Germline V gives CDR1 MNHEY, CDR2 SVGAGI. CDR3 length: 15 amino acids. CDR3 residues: CASSLPGQGRYEQYF. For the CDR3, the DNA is TGTGCCAGCAGTCTCCCGGGACAGGGACGCTACGAGCAGTACTTC.

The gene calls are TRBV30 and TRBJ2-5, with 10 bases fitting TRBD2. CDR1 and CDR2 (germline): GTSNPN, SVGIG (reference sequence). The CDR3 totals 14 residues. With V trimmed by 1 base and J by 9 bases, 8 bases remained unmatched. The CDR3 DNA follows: TGTGCCTGGAGTGAACTCCAACTAGCGGGGTCCCAGTACTTC. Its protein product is CAWSELQLAGSQYF.

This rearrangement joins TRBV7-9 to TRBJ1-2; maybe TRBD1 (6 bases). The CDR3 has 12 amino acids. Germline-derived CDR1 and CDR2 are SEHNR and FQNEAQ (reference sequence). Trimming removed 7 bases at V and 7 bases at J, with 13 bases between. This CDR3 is CASTQGLGGYTF. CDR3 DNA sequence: TGTGCCAGCACCCAGGGGCTTGGTGGCTACACCTTC.

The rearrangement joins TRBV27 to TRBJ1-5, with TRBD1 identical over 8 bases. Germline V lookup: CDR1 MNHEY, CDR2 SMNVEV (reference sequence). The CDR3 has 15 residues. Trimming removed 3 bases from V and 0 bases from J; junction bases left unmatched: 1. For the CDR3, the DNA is TGTGCCAGCAGTTTGGACAGGGTTAGCAATCAGCCCCAGCATTTT. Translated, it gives CASSLDRVSNQPQHF.